This entry is about one T cell receptor (beta chain). Its antigen is currently unknown. Trimming cost V 1 base and J 0 bases, with 8 bases left between them. Germline V gives CDR1 MNHEY, CDR2 SMNVEV (reference sequence). The CDR3 spans 15 residues. Repertoires were generated with immunoSEQ multiplex PCR, while TCRdb's copy carries only in-frame clones and drops some. Of about 120,000 clones listed, 85% to 95% are singletons. The source of the sample is a study of graft-versus-host responses after intestinal transplantation. Study as a whole: Recipients obtained multivisceral, liver-intestinal, or isolated intestinal transplants.

Findings of the study overall: Elevated graft-versus-host to host-versus-graft clonal ratios in allografts were recorded for patients with graft-donor T cell macrochimerism.

This TCR derives from a human donor who received an intestinal transplant. The V and J genes are TRBV27 and TRBJ2-3; D not resolved. The sample here was unstimulated CD8+ T cells sorted from spleen or lymph node cells, taken before intestinal transplant. The CDR3 bases are TGTGCCAGCAGTTTATACTGGTCTAGCACAGATACGCAGTATTTT. Translating gives CASSLYWSSTDTQYF.